This T cell receptor beta chain originates from a study of T cells after posttransplantation cyclophosphamide. This clone was counted a single time. Cyclophosphamide on days +3 and +4 followed busulfan-fludarabine conditioning and a marrow graft. Trimming cost V 2 bases and J 8 bases; bases outside gene matches: 5. The CDR3 loop spans 13 amino acids. Germline assignment: CDR1 MNHEY and CDR2 SMNVEV (reference sequence). The data were produced by immunoSEQ multiplex PCR, yet TCRdb's version contains in-frame clones alone and is incomplete. The sample yields about 7,000 clones, 90% to 95% seen once. The TCR originated in a female patient in her fifties who received an allogeneic stem cell transplant from a related donor, was CMV-positive, and had no GVHD. Some T cells may possibly be graft donor cells. Material: PBMCs, obtained less than 1,500 days after allogeneic stem cell transplant with posttransplant cyclophosphamide. This chain uses TRBV27 with TRBJ1-2; 7 bases align to TRBD1. The CDR3: CASSLTGVGGYTF. Written as DNA, the CDR3 is TGTGCCAGCAGTTTAACAGGGGTTGGAGGCTACACCTTC.